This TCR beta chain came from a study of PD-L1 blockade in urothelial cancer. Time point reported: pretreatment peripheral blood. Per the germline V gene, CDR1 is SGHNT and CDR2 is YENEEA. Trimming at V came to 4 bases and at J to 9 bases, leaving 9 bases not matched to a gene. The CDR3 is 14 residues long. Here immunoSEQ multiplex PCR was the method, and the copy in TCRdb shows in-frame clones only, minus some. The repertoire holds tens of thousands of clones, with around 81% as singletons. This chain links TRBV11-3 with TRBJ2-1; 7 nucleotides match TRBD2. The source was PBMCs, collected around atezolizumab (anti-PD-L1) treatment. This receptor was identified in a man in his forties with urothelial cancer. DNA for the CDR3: TGTGCCAGCAGCTCGGGACTAAGGTCAAGTGAGCAGTTCTTC. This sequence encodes CASSSGLRSSEQFF.